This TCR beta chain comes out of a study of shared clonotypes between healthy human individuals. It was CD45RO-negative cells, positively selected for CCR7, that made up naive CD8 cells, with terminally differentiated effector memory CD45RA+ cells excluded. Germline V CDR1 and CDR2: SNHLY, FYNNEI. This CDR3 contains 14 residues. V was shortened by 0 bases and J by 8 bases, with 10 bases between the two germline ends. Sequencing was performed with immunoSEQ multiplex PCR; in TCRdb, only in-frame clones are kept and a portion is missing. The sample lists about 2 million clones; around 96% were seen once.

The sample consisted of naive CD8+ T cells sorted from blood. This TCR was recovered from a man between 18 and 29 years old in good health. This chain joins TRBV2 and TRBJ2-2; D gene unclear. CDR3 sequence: CASSEAALGGELFF. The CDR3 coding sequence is TGTGCCAGCAGTGAAGCGGCCTTAGGAGGGGAGCTGTTTTTT.